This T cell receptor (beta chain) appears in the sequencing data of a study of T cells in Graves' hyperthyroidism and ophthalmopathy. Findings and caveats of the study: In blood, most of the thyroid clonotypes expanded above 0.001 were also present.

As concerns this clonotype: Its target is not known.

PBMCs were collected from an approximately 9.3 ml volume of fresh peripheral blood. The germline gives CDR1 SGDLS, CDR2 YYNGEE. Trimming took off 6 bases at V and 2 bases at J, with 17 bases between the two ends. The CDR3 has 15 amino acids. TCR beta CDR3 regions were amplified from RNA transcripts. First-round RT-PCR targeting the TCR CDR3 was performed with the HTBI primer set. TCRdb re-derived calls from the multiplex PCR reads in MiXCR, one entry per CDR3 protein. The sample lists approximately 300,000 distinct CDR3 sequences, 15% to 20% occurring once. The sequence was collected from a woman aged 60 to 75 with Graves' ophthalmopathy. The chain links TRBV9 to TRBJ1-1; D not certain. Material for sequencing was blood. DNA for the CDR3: TGTGCCAGCAACCCTTCCCCAACTAGAAACACTGAAGCTTTCTTT. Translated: CASNPSPTRNTEAFF.